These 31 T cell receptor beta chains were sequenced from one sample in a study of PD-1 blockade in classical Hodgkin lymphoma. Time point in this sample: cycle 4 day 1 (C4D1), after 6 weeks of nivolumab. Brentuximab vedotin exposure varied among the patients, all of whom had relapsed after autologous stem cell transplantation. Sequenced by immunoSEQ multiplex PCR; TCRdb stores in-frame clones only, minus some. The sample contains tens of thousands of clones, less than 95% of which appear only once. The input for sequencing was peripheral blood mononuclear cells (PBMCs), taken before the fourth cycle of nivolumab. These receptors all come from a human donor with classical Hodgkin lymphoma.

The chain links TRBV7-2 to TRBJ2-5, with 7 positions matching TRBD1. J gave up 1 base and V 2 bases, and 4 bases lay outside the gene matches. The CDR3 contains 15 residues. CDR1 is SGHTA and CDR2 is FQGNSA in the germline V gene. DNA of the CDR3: TGTGCCAGCAGCTTAACTGGGACAGCCCAAGAGACCCAGTACTTC. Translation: CASSLTGTAQETQYF.

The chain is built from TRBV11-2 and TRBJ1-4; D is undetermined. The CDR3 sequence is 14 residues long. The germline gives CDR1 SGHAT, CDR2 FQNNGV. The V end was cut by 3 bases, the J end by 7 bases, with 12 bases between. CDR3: CASSFTGILEKLFF. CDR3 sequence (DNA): TGTGCCAGCAGCTTCACCGGGATCCTTGAAAAACTGTTTTTT.

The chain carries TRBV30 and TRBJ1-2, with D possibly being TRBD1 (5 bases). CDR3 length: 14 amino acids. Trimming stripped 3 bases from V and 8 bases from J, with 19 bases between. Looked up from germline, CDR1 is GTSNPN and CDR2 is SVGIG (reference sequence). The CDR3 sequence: CAWSAGTPGGGYTF. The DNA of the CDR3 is TGTGCCTGGAGCGCCGGGACGCCCGGTGGAGGCTACACCTTC.

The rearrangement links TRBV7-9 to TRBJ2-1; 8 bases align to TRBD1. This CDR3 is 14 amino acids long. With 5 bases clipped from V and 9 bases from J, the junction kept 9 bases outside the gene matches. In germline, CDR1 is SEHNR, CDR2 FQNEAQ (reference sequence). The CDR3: CASSLEDRGGEQFF. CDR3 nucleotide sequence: TGTGCCAGCAGCCTCGAAGACAGGGGAGGTGAGCAGTTCTTC.

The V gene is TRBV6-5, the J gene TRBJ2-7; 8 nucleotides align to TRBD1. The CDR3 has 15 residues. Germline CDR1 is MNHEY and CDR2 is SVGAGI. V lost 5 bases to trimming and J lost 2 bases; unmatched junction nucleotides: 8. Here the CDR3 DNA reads TGTGCCAGCAGTCCCTCGGGGACAGGCGCCTACGAGCAGTACTTC. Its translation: CASSPSGTGAYEQYF.

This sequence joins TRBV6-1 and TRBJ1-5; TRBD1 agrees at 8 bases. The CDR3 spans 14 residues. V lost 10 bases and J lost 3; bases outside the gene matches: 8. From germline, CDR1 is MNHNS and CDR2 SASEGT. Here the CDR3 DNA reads TGTGCCATCAAGCGGACAGGGAACAATCAGCCCCAGCATTTT. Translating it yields CAIKRTGNNQPQHF.

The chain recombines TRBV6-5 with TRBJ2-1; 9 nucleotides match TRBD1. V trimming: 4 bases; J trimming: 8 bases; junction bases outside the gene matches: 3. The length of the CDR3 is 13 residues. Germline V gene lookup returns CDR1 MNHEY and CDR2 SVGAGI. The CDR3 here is CASSLGQGDEQFF. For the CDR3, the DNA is TGTGCCAGCAGTTTGGGACAGGGTGATGAGCAGTTCTTC.

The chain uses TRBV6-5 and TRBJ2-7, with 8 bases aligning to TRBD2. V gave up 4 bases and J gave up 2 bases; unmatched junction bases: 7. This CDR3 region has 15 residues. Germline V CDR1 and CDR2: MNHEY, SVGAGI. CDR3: CASSSQTSVAYEQYF. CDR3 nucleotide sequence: TGTGCCAGCAGTTCCCAGACTAGCGTTGCCTACGAGCAGTACTTC.

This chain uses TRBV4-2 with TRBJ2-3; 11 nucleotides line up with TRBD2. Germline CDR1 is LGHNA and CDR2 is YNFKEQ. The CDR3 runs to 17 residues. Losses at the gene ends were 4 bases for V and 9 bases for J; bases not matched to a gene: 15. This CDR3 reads CASSPLAGGPGMRTQYF. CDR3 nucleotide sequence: TGTGCCAGCAGCCCCCTAGCGGGGGGCCCCGGGATGAGAACGCAGTATTTT.

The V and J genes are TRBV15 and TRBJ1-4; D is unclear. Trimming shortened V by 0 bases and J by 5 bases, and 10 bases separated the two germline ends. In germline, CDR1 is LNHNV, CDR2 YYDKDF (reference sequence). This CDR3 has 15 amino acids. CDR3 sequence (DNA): TGTGCCACCAGCAGAGACCGTGGAAGAAATGAAAAACTGTTTTTT. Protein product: CATSRDRGRNEKLFF.

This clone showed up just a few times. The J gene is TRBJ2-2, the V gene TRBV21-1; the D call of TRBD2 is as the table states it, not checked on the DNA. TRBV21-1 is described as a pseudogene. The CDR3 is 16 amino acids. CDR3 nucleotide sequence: TGTGCCAGCAGCAAAGGATTGGTCGGGGTATCCGGGGAGCTGTTTTTT. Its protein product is CASSKGLVGVSGELFF.

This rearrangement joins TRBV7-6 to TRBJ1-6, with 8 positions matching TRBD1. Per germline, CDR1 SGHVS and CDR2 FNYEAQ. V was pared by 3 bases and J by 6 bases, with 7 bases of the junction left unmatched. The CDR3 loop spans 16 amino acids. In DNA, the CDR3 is TGTGCCAGCAGCTTGGCAGGGGGCTTGTTTAATTCACCCCTCCACTTT. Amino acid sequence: CASSLAGGLFNSPLHF. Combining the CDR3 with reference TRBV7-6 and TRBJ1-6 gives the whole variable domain GAGVSQSPRYKVTKRGQDVALRCDPISGHVSLYWYRQALGQGPEFLTYFNYEAQQDKSGLPNDRFSAERPEGSISTLTIQRTEQRDSAMYRCASSLAGGLFNSPLHFGNGTRLTVT.

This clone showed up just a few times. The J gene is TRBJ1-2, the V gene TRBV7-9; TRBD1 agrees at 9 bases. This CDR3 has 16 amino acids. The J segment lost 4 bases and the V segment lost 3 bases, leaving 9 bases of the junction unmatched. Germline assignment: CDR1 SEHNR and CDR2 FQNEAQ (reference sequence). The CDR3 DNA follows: TGTGCCAGCAGCTTCGACAGGGGGACGGCTCCCTATGGCTACACCTTC. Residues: CASSFDRGTAPYGYTF.

CDR3 sequence (DNA): TGCGCCAGCAGCCAAATGGTCACAAGGGGCTCTCAGCCCCAGCATTTT. This sequence encodes CASSQMVTRGSQPQHF. The rearrangement uses TRBV4-3 and TRBJ1-5; TRBD1 might be the D (5 bases). The germline V and J ends were trimmed by 2 bases and 6 bases, with 17 bases remaining between them. The germline CDR1 and CDR2 sequences are LGHNA and YSLEER. The CDR3 is 16 residues long.

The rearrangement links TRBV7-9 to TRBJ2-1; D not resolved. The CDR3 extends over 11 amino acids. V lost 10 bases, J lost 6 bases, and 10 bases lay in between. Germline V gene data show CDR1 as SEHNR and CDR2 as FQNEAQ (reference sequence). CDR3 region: CATIPLNEQFF. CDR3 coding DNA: TGTGCCACTATACCCCTCAATGAGCAGTTCTTC.

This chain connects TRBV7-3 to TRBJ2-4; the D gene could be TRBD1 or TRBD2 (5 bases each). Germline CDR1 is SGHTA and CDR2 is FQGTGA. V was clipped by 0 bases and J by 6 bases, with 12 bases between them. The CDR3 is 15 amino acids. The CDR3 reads CASSLTRDGANIQYF. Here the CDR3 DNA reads TGTGCCAGCAGCTTAACCAGGGACGGGGCAAACATTCAGTACTTC.

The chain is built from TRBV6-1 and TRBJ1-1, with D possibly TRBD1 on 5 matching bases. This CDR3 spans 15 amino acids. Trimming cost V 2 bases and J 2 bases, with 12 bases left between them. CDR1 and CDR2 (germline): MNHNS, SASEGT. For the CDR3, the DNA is TGTGCCAGCAGTGAACCCGGAGGGGTTAACACTGAAGCTTTCTTT. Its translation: CASSEPGGVNTEAFF.

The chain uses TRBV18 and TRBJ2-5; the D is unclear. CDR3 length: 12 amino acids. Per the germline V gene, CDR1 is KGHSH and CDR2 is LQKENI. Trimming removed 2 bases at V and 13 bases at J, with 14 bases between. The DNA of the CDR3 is TGTGCCAGCTCACCAGTTAGTGAGTTCCTGTACTTC. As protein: CASSPVSEFLYF.

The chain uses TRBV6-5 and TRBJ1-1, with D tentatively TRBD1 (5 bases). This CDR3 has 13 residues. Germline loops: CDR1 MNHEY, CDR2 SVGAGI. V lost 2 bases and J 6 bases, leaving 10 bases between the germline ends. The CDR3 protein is CASSYQTVAEAFF. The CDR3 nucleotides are TGTGCCAGCAGTTACCAGACAGTAGCTGAAGCTTTCTTT.

CDR3 DNA: TGTGCCACCAGCAGTGCGCTCGATCCGGCCTACGAGCAGTACTTC. It translates to CATSSALDPAYEQYF. The chain is built from TRBV15 and TRBJ2-7, with D unresolved. Trimming removed 3 bases at V and 2 bases at J, with 14 bases between. CDR1 is LNHNV, CDR2 YYDKDF, per germline (reference sequence). The CDR3 runs 15 residues.

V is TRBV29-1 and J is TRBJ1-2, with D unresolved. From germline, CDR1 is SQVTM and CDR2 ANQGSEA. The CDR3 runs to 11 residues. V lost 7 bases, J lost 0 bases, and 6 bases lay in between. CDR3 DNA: TGCAGCGCCAGAGCTAACTATGGCTACACCTTC. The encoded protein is CSARANYGYTF.

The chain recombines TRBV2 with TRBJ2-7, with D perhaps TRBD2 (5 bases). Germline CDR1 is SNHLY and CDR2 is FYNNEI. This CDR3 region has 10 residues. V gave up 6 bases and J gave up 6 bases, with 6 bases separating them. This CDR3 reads CASRRVEQYF. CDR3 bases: TGTGCCAGCAGGAGGGTCGAGCAGTACTTC. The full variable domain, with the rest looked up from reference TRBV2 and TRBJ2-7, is EPEVTQTPSHQVTQMGQEVILRCVPISNHLYFYWYRQILGQKVEFLVSFYNNEISEKSEIFDDQFSVERPDGSNFTLKIRSTKLEDSAMYFCASRRVEQYFGPGTRLTVT.

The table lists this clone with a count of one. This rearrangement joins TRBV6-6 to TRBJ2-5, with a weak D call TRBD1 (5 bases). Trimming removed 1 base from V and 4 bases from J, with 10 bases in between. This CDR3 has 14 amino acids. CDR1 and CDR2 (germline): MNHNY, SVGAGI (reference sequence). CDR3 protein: CASSYLGLGETQYF. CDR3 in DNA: TGTGCCAGCAGTTACTTGGGGCTTGGAGAGACCCAGTACTTC.

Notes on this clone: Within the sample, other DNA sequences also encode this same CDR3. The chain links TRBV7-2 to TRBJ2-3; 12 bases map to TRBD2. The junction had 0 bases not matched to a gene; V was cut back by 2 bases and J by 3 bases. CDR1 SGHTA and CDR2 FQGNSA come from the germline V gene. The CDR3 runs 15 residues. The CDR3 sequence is CASSLLAGGTDTQYF. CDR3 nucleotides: TGTGCCAGCAGCTTACTAGCGGGGGGGACAGATACGCAGTATTTT.

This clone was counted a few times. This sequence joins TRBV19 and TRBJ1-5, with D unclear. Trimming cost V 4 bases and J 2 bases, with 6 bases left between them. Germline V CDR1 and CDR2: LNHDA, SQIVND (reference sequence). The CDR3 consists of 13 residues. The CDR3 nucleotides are TGTGCCAGTAGTACGGTGGGCAATCAGCCCCAGCATTTT. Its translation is CASSTVGNQPQHF.

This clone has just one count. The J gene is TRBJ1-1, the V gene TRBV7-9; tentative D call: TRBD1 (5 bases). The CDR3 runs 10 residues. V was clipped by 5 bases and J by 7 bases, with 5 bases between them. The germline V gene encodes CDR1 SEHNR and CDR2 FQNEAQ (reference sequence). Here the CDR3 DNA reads TGTGCCAGCAGCGGACATGAAGCTTTCTTT. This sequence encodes CASSGHEAFF.

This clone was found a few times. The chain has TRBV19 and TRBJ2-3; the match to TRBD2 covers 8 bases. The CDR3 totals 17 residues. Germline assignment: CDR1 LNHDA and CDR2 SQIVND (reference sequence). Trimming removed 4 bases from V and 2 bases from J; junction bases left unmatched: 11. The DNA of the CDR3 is TGTGCCAGTAGTAGAGGAGGGACTAGTGCACTCACAGATACGCAGTATTTT. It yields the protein CASSRGGTSALTDTQYF.

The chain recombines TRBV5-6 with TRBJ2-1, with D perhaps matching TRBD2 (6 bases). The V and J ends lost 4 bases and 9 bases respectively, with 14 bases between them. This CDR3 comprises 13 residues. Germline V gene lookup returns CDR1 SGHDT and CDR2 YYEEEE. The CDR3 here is CASSQIGGGEQFF. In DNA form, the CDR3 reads TGTGCCAGCAGCCAGATCGGGGGAGGTGAGCAGTTCTTC. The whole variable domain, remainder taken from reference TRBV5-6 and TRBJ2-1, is DAGVTQSPTHLIKTRGQQVTLRCSPKSGHDTVSWYQQALGQGPQFIFQYYEEEERQRGNFPDRFSGHQFPNYSSELNVNALLLGDSALYLCASSQIGGGEQFFGPGTRLTVL.

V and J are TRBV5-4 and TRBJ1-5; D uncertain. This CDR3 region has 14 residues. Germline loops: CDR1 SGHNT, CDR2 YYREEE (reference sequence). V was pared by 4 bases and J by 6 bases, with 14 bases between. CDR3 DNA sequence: TGTGCCAGCAGCCAAGTGGCGGGGAGTCAGCCCCAGCATTTT. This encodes CASSQVAGSQPQHF.

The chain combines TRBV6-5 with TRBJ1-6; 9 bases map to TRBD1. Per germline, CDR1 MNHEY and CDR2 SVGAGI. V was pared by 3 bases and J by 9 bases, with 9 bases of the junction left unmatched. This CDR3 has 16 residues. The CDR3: CASSYATQGAFSPLHF. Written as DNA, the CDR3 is TGTGCCAGCAGTTATGCCACACAGGGGGCGTTTTCACCCCTCCACTTT.

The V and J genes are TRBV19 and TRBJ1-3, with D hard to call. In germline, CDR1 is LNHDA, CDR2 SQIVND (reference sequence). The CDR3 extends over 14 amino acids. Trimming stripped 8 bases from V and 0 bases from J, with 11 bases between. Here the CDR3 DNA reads TGTGCCAGTGGAAAAAGGACCTCTGGAAACACCATATATTTT. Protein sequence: CASGKRTSGNTIYF.